This TCR beta chain was sequenced during a study of OX40 agonist ivuxolimab in advanced cancers. No patient had autoimmune disease or received systemic immunosuppression. Blood samples were obtained at baseline, cycle 4 day 1, and cycle 7 day 1. Repertoires were generated with immunoSEQ multiplex PCR, while TCRdb's copy carries only in-frame clones and drops some. The sample yields approximately 50,000 clones, around 85% seen once. Notes on this clone: What it binds is not known.

Points from the study as a whole: There was clonal expansion of CD4+ and CD8+ blood T cells by week 6 at 0.1 to 3.0 mg/kg.

In germline, CDR1 is SNHLY, CDR2 FYNNEI. The CDR3 is made up of 14 amino acids. Trimming shortened V by 8 bases and J by 5 bases, and 18 bases separated the two germline ends. Sequenced here: CD4+ or CD8+ T cells sorted from blood, sampled in a trial of the OX40 agonist ivuxolimab. The sequence came from an adult with an advanced solid tumor such as melanoma, head and neck, liver or kidney cancer. V is TRBV2 and J is TRBJ2-5; D may correspond to TRBD1 or TRBD2 (7 bases each). CDR3 residues: CASQEQGRGETQYF. For the CDR3, the DNA is TGTGCCAGCCAAGAACAGGGGAGGGGGGAGACCCAGTACTTC.